The 19 T cell receptor beta chains given below trace back to one sample, sequenced in a study of blood T cell repertoires in COVID-19. Profiled with immunoSEQ multiplex PCR; TCRdb holds only in-frame clones, not every one. The sample records about 49,000 clones, 90% being singletons. Sequencing used peripheral blood. The receptor set was obtained from a human donor in a cohort sampled during active COVID-19.

Here the CDR3 DNA reads TGTGCCTATCCATTTATGGGGGCGGGGGACTACAATGAGCAGTTCTTC. It encodes CAYPFMGAGDYNEQFF. The chain is built from TRBV7-9 and TRBJ2-1; TRBD2 is a possible D gene (7 bases). The CDR3 runs 16 residues. V lost 11 bases to trimming and J lost 3 bases, with 23 bases between them. Germline values: CDR1 SEHNR, CDR2 FQNEAQ (reference sequence).

V usage is TRBV7-3 and J usage is TRBJ1-6, with D perhaps matching TRBD1 (5 bases). Looked up from germline, CDR1 is SGHTA and CDR2 is FQGTGA. CDR3 length equals 18 residues. With 3 bases removed from V and 7 bases from J, the gap between germline ends came to 22 bases. CDR3 loop: CASSFMFHGGGTNSPLHF. The CDR3 DNA follows: TGTGCCAGCAGCTTTATGTTTCACGGGGGGGGGACCAATTCACCCCTCCACTTT.

The chain combines TRBV2 with TRBJ1-2; the D gene is possibly TRBD1 (5 bases). The CDR3 is 14 residues long. CDR1 and CDR2 from the germline V gene are SNHLY and FYNNEI. V was cut by 4 bases and J by 1 base, with 10 bases left in between. The CDR3 here is CASSAGGGNYGYTF. Written as DNA, the CDR3 is TGTGCCAGCAGTGCGGGGGGAGGTAACTATGGCTACACCTTC.

This chain joins TRBV28 and TRBJ2-7; the match to TRBD1 covers 7 bases. The CDR3 extends over 15 amino acids. Germline loops: CDR1 MDHEN, CDR2 SYDVKM. V lost 8 bases and J lost 2; bases outside the gene matches: 12. CDR3 region: CASCLPGTDPYEQYF. In DNA, the CDR3 is TGTGCCAGCTGTCTCCCCGGGACAGATCCCTACGAGCAGTACTTC.

The CDR3 here is CASSRGSTEAFF. CDR3 nucleotides: TGTGCCAGCAGCCGGGGGAGCACTGAAGCTTTCTTT. The V and J genes are TRBV9 and TRBJ1-1, with a weak D call TRBD1 (5 bases). Germline CDR1 reads SGDLS; CDR2 reads YYNGEE. Trimming removed 4 bases from V and 4 bases from J, with 8 bases in between. CDR3 size: 12 residues.

The chain joins TRBV30 to TRBJ2-1, with unresolved D. V was cut by 1 base and J by 0 bases, with 7 bases left in between. Germline loops: CDR1 GTSNPN, CDR2 SVGIG (reference sequence). The CDR3 has 14 amino acids. CDR3 sequence reads: CAWSGYGSYNEQFF. The DNA for the CDR3 is TGTGCCTGGAGTGGGTACGGCTCCTACAATGAGCAGTTCTTC. Variable domain in full (rest from reference TRBV30 and TRBJ2-1): SQTIHQWPATLVQPVGSPLSLECTVEGTSNPNLYWYRQAAGRGLQLLFYSVGIGQISSEVPQNLSASRPQDRQFILSSKKLLLSDSGFYLCAWSGYGSYNEQFFGPGTRLTVL.

The chain joins TRBV5-1 to TRBJ1-1; TRBD1 aligns across 8 bases. This CDR3 spans 16 amino acids. V was pared by 1 base and J by 3 bases, with 8 bases of the junction left unmatched. The germline CDR1 and CDR2 sequences are SGHRS and YFSETQ. CDR3 bases: TGCGCCAGCAGCTTGAACAGGGGGAGTGTGGACACTGAAGCTTTCTTT. It specifies CASSLNRGSVDTEAFF.

The J gene is TRBJ1-2, the V gene TRBV6-4, with 9 bases aligning to TRBD1. The CDR3 has 13 amino acids. Germline CDR1 and CDR2: MRHNA and SNTAGT. V shed 5 bases and J 5 bases; nucleotides not matched to a gene: 3. The CDR3 here is CASSRGQGYGYTF. CDR3 sequence (DNA): TGTGCCAGCAGTAGGGGACAGGGTTATGGCTACACCTTC.

V is TRBV7-9 and J is TRBJ1-1; unclear D gene. V lost 1 base and J 1 base, leaving 4 bases between the germline ends. Germline CDR1 and CDR2: SEHNR and FQNEAQ (reference sequence). The CDR3 is made up of 13 amino acids. The CDR3 sequence is CASSLGENTEAFF. CDR3 bases: TGTGCCAGCAGCTTAGGAGAGAACACTGAAGCTTTCTTT.

This chain uses TRBV7-2 with TRBJ2-2, with a weak D call TRBD1 (6 bases). Trimming cost V 4 bases and J 9 bases, with 12 bases left between them. The germline V gene encodes CDR1 SGHTA and CDR2 FQGNSA. The CDR3 is 13 amino acids. The DNA of the CDR3 is TGTGCCAGCAGCTATGGACAGCAAAGGGAGCTGTTTTTT. It yields the protein CASSYGQQRELFF. Full variable domain (remainder filled in from reference TRBV7-2 and TRBJ2-2): GAGVSQSPSNKVTEKGKDVELRCDPISGHTALYWYRQSLGQGLEFLIYFQGNSAPDKSGLPSDRFSAERTGGSVSTLTIQRTQQEDSAVYLCASSYGQQRELFFGEGSRLTVL.

A word on this clone: Different DNA sequences within this sample yield the same CDR3. This chain uses TRBV4-3 with TRBJ1-6; TRBD1 is a possible D gene (5 bases). The germline V gene encodes CDR1 LGHNA and CDR2 YSLEER. This CDR3 spans 20 amino acids. Trimming stripped 0 bases from V and 1 base from J, with 19 bases between. The CDR3 bases are TGCGCCAGCAGCCAAGATGGCGCTGGGGCAGCTTTGTCCTATAATTCACCCCTCCACTTT. It specifies CASSQDGAGAALSYNSPLHF.

The V and J genes are TRBV28 and TRBJ2-1, with TRBD2 matching 8 bases. Germline V gene sequence: CDR1 MDHEN, CDR2 SYDVKM. The CDR3 length is 13 residues. The CDR3 DNA sequence: TGTAGCGCTGGACTAGCCGTTCGGCATGAGCAGTTCTTC. Residues: CSAGLAVRHEQFF.

The rearrangement uses TRBV6-6 and TRBJ1-1; D is uncertain. Looked up from germline, CDR1 is MNHNY and CDR2 is SVGAGI (reference sequence). V lost 11 bases and J lost 3, with 10 bases in between. This CDR3 region has 11 residues. In DNA, the CDR3 is TGTGCCGCGGCCGTGGACACTGAAGCTTTCTTT. Its protein is CAAAVDTEAFF.

The gene calls are TRBV9 and TRBJ2-7; TRBD2 matches at 8 bases. V gave up 3 bases and J gave up 7 bases; unmatched junction bases: 9. The CDR3 loop spans 14 amino acids. Germline V gene sequence: CDR1 SGDLS, CDR2 YYNGEE. CDR3 sequence (DNA): TGTGCCAGCAGCGGATCTAGCGGGTGGGGTGAGCAGTACTTC. Protein product: CASSGSSGWGEQYF.

This rearrangement joins TRBV14 to TRBJ1-2, with D unclear. CDR1 and CDR2 (germline): SGHDN, FVKESK. The CDR3 is made up of 13 amino acids. V was cut by 0 bases and J by 3 bases, with 5 bases left in between. CDR3 sequence reads: CASSQEYYYGYTF. The CDR3 DNA follows: TGTGCCAGCAGCCAAGAATACTACTATGGCTACACCTTC. The variable domain in full, with the rest retrieved from reference TRBV14 and TRBJ1-2, is EAGVTQFPSHSVIEKGQTVTLRCDPISGHDNLYWYRRVMGKEIKFLLHFVKESKQDESGMPNNRFLAERTGGTYSTLKVQPAELEDSGVYFCASSQEYYYGYTFGSGTRLTVV.

This rearrangement joins TRBV18 to TRBJ1-2; D is uncertain. Between the trimmed V and J ends, which lost 3 bases and 7 bases, there was a span of 15 bases. The germline CDR1 and CDR2 sequences are KGHSH and LQKENI. The CDR3 is 14 residues long. In nucleotides, the CDR3 is TGTGCCAGCTCACCCCCCTCAAGAGAGGTTGGCTACACCTTC. Encoded protein: CASSPPSREVGYTF.

The chain recombines TRBV18 with TRBJ2-7; TRBD2 is a possible D gene (5 bases). There are 16 residues in the CDR3. CDR1 and CDR2 from the germline V gene are KGHSH and LQKENI. Trimming removed 0 bases at V and 2 bases at J, with 14 bases between. As DNA, the CDR3 is TGTGCCAGCTCACCACCCGGGGAAGGGCCTGCCTACGAGCAGTACTTC. Translation: CASSPPGEGPAYEQYF. The variable domain in full, with the rest retrieved from reference TRBV18 and TRBJ2-7, is NAGVMQNPRHLVRRRGQEARLRCSPMKGHSHVYWYRQLPEEGLKFMVYLQKENIIDESGMPKERFSAEFPKEGPSILRIQQVVRGDSAAYFCASSPPGEGPAYEQYFGPGTRLTVT.

This clone occurred once. The gene calls are TRBV27 and TRBJ1-1; D not certain. Germline CDR1 and CDR2: MNHEY and SMNVEV (reference sequence). The CDR3 is made up of 14 amino acids. V lost 3 bases and J lost 1, with 9 bases in between. The CDR3 loop reads CASSFSLGNTEAFF. The CDR3 bases are TGTGCCAGCAGTTTTTCCCTAGGGAACACTGAAGCTTTCTTT.

The J gene is TRBJ2-7, the V gene TRBV28; D remains ambiguous. Between the trimmed V and J ends, which lost 4 bases and 3 bases, there was a span of 7 bases. The germline CDR1 and CDR2 sequences are MDHEN and SYDVKM. The CDR3 spans 12 residues. The CDR3 loop is CASSSPHYEQYF. CDR3 nucleotide sequence: TGTGCCAGCAGTTCCCCCCACTACGAGCAGTACTTC.